Listed below are T cell receptor beta chains from one sample, sequenced in a study of cytomegalovirus exposure and HLA in healthy donors. Sequenced by immunoSEQ multiplex PCR; TCRdb stores in-frame clones only, minus some. In the table there are approximately 78,000 clones, 65% to 70% of which are singletons. Sequencing was carried out using PBMCs. Receptors were obtained from a man aged 40-55 years in good health and CMV-seropositive. Each CDR3 is given with its conserved first and last residue. The D gene is left open where the match is weak. Size is stated for part of the rows, as once, few or many counts, or as a class when the clone is expanded.

clone_size d_call j_call v_call cdr3_aa cdr3_nt
NA NA TRBJ1-1 TRBV6-6 CASSYHEQGWTEAFF TGTGCCAGCAGTTACCACGAACAGGGATGGACTGAAGCTTTCTTT
NA TRBD1 TRBJ1-1 TRBV9 CASSLGQGYTEAFF TGTGCCAGCAGCCTCGGACAGGGGTACACTGAAGCTTTCTTT
medium-sized NA TRBJ2-7 TRBV7-9 CAATGWGYEQYF TGTGCCGCCACAGGGTGGGGCTACGAGCAGTACTTC
few TRBD2 TRBJ2-3 TRBV27 CASSQLGGGATDTQYF TGTGCCAGCAGTCAGCTAGGCGGGGGGGCCACAGATACGCAGTATTTT
NA NA TRBJ2-5 TRBV20-1 CSVAGQETQYF TGCAGTGTGGCAGGGCAAGAGACCCAGTACTTC
NA TRBD1 TRBJ1-1 TRBV7-3 CASSLGTGDTEAFF TGTGCCAGCAGCTTAGGGACAGGTGACACTGAAGCTTTCTTT
NA NA TRBJ2-7 TRBV5-6 CASRSQGSYEQYF TGTGCCAGCAGATCACAGGGCTCCTACGAGCAGTACTTC
NA TRBD1 TRBJ2-5 TRBV7-9 CDSSLVGGQTQYF TGTGACAGCAGCTTAGTAGGGGGCCAGACCCAGTACTTC
NA NA TRBJ2-3 TRBV7-3 CASSLNYADTQYF TGTGCCAGCAGCTTAAATTATGCAGATACGCAGTATTTT
NA TRBD2 TRBJ2-7 TRBV9 CASSGRTSGGLYEQYF TGTGCCAGCAGTGGAAGGACTAGCGGGGGGTTATACGAGCAGTACTTC
NA TRBD1 TRBJ1-1 TRBV9 CASSAAASTGDTEAFF TGTGCCAGCAGCGCAGCAGCTTCGACAGGGGACACTGAAGCTTTCTTT
few TRBD1 TRBJ2-7 TRBV4-2 CASSQTGTGGEEQYF TGTGCCAGCAGCCAAACCGGGACAGGGGGCGAGGAGCAGTACTTC
NA NA TRBJ1-2 TRBV15 CATSPDRNYGYTF TGTGCCACCAGCCCGGACAGAAACTATGGCTACACCTTC
NA NA TRBJ2-1 TRBV28 CASRRGRGYEQFF TGTGCCAGCAGACGGGGGAGGGGGTATGAGCAGTTCTTC
few NA TRBJ1-1 TRBV19 CASSGGGWTEAFF TGTGCCAGTAGTGGGGGGGGTTGGACTGAAGCTTTCTTT
NA TRBD1 TRBJ1-5 TRBV7-8 CASSLTPLYRGVNQPQHF TGTGCCAGCAGCTTAACCCCCCTGTACAGGGGAGTCAATCAGCCCCAGCATTTT
NA NA TRBJ1-5 TRBV27 CASKREGGSGQPQHF TGTGCCAGCAAGAGAGAGGGAGGGTCGGGTCAGCCCCAGCATTTT
NA TRBD2 TRBJ2-3 TRBV18 CASSPPGLAGGTDTQYF TGTGCCAGCTCACCACCGGGACTAGCGGGGGGTACAGATACGCAGTATTTT
NA NA TRBJ1-1 TRBV6-5 CAPSRGRTEAFF TGTGCCCCCTCCAGGGGACGCACTGAAGCTTTCTTT
few NA TRBJ1-2 TRBV5-1 CASSQTVRGSGYTF TGCGCCAGCAGCCAAACGGTCCGGGGATCGGGCTACACCTTC